Listed below are T cell receptor beta chains from one sample, sequenced in a study of T cells in Graves' hyperthyroidism and ophthalmopathy. TCRdb re-analysed the multiplex PCR reads in MiXCR, keeping a single row per CDR3 protein. The sample includes about half a million distinct CDR3 sequences, 15% to 20% of them seen just once. Input material: blood. Receptor source: a woman in her thirties with Graves' ophthalmopathy. CDR3s include the opening cysteine and the closing phenylalanine or tryptophan. Each record gives: CDR3 DNA, CDR3 protein, D gene, J gene, clone size, V gene, CDR3 length. A D gene is named only where the DNA matches it firmly. A clone size is listed for some rows: how often the clone was seen (once, few, many), or a class if it is expanded.

CDR3nt: TGCGCCAGCACCCTCGACAGGGGGGCTACAGATACGCAGTATTTT; CDR3aa: CASTLDRGATDTQYF; d_gene: TRBD1; j_gene: TRBJ2-3; abundance: many; v_gene: TRBV5-1; len: 15
CDR3nt: TGTGCCAGCAGCCGGGACAGTAGGGTACTACCCGAATACGAGCAGTACTTC; CDR3aa: CASSRDSRVLPEYEQYF; d_gene: TRBD1; j_gene: TRBJ2-7; abundance: many; v_gene: TRBV7-2; len: 17
CDR3nt: TGTGCCAGCAGCCTAGGTCGCGGGGTTTTGTACGAGCAGTACTTC; CDR3aa: CASSLGRGVLYEQYF; d_gene: NA; j_gene: TRBJ2-7; abundance: NA; v_gene: TRBV3-1; len: 15
CDR3nt: TGCAGTGCTAGCCTCGGGCCCTTTGGAGTCAATGAGCAGTTCTTC; CDR3aa: CSASLGPFGVNEQFF; d_gene: NA; j_gene: TRBJ2-1; abundance: many; v_gene: TRBV20-1; len: 15
CDR3nt: TGTGCCAGCCGGACAGGGGAGAAGTACACCGGGGAGCTGTTTTTT; CDR3aa: CASRTGEKYTGELFF; d_gene: TRBD1; j_gene: TRBJ2-2; abundance: many; v_gene: TRBV6-1; len: 15
CDR3nt: TGTGCCAGCACCACAAACCTCCGGGACAGGTACAACAATGAGCAGTTCTTC; CDR3aa: CASTTNLRDRYNNEQFF; d_gene: TRBD1; j_gene: TRBJ2-1; abundance: NA; v_gene: TRBV28; len: 17
CDR3nt: TGCAGCGTCCTAGGGGTGGGACAGGGGGCCGTTGCAACTAATGAAAAACTGTTTTTT; CDR3aa: CSVLGVGQGAVATNEKLFF; d_gene: TRBD1; j_gene: TRBJ1-4; abundance: few; v_gene: TRBV29-1; len: 19
CDR3nt: TGTGCCTGGAGTTCCCGGGGCTCGGGACAGAACACCGGGGAGCTGTTTTTT; CDR3aa: CAWSSRGSGQNTGELFF; d_gene: NA; j_gene: TRBJ2-2; abundance: NA; v_gene: TRBV30; len: 17
CDR3nt: TGTGCCAGCAGCGAATCGGGACTGCTGAACACTGAAGCTTTCTTT; CDR3aa: CASSESGLLNTEAFF; d_gene: NA; j_gene: TRBJ1-1; abundance: NA; v_gene: TRBV9; len: 15
CDR3nt: TGTGCCAGCAGCCCCCAAGGGCTAGCGGGGTCCGAGCAGTACTTC; CDR3aa: CASSPQGLAGSEQYF; d_gene: TRBD2; j_gene: TRBJ2-7; abundance: NA; v_gene: TRBV9; len: 15
CDR3nt: TGTGCCAGCAGCTTAAGGCGAGGGGTCCAAGAGACCCAGTACTTC; CDR3aa: CASSLRRGVQETQYF; d_gene: NA; j_gene: TRBJ2-5; abundance: many; v_gene: TRBV7-2; len: 15
CDR3nt: TGTGCCAGCAGTTCCCCGGCCACAGATACGCAGTATTTT; CDR3aa: CASSSPATDTQYF; d_gene: NA; j_gene: TRBJ2-3; abundance: many; v_gene: TRBV28; len: 13
CDR3nt: TGCGCCAGCAGCTTGGGTCGGGAACTCTATGGCTACACCTTC; CDR3aa: CASSLGRELYGYTF; d_gene: NA; j_gene: TRBJ1-2; abundance: NA; v_gene: TRBV5-1; len: 14
CDR3nt: TGCGCCAGCAGCCAAGTACCGGGGGGTCTGGGGGAGCAGTACTTC; CDR3aa: CASSQVPGGLGEQYF; d_gene: TRBD2; j_gene: TRBJ2-7; abundance: NA; v_gene: TRBV4-1; len: 15
CDR3nt: TGCAGTGCCCCAGCGGGGGTCTACGAGCAGTACTTC; CDR3aa: CSAPAGVYEQYF; d_gene: TRBD2; j_gene: TRBJ2-7; abundance: few; v_gene: TRBV20-1; len: 12
CDR3nt: TGTGCCAGCAGCCACGCCTGGGACACTGAAGCTTTCTTT; CDR3aa: CASSHAWDTEAFF; d_gene: NA; j_gene: TRBJ1-1; abundance: many; v_gene: TRBV27; len: 13
CDR3nt: TGTGCCAGCAGTTTAGGGGGACTCAACTACGAGCAGTACTTC; CDR3aa: CASSLGGLNYEQYF; d_gene: NA; j_gene: TRBJ2-7; abundance: many; v_gene: TRBV12-3/TRBV12-4; len: 14